The 9 T cell receptor beta chains in this list originate from one sample, sequenced in a study of post-analysis software for immune sequencing data. The antigens these receptors bind are not known. Regarding the study as a whole: TRBV5-6, TRBV5-1 and TRBV20-1 belonged to a set of roughly 5 TRBV segments that were more frequent in patients than controls.

Incorporated into the TCR beta cDNA libraries were unique molecular identifiers, which served to reduce PCR and sequencing biases. MiXCR was run by TCRdb on the PCR reads, yielding one entry per CDR3 protein. This table holds 700,000 to 800,000 distinct CDR3 sequences, 25% to 30% found once. The sequencing input was blood. Receptor source: a girl aged 10-17 years with multiple sclerosis.

At least ten counts were recorded for this clonotype. The V call is TRBV20-1, the J call TRBJ2-7; 7 bases line up with TRBD2. V lost 1 base and J lost 2; bases outside the gene matches: 2. The V gene's germline CDR1 is DFQATT and CDR2 SNEGSKA (reference sequence). The CDR3 consists of 13 residues. CDR3 in amino acids: CSARGGSPYEQYF. The CDR3 coding sequence is TGCAGTGCTAGAGGCGGGAGCCCCTACGAGCAGTACTTC.

This clonotype showed up just a few times. This chain links TRBV7-9 with TRBJ1-6, with 10 bases lining up with TRBD1. Germline V gives CDR1 SEHNR, CDR2 FQNEAQ (reference sequence). V gave up 10 bases and J gave up 9 bases; unmatched junction bases: 6. This CDR3 has 13 amino acids. In DNA form, the CDR3 reads TGTGCCATCCGAGGGACAGGGGTTTCACCCCTCCACTTT. Protein: CAIRGTGVSPLHF.

This clonotype was seen only a few times. This sequence joins TRBV20-1 and TRBJ2-1, with 7 bases identical to TRBD2. CDR1 DFQATT and CDR2 SNEGSKA come from the germline V gene (reference sequence). This CDR3 has 17 amino acids. V trimming: 6 bases; J trimming: 7 bases; junction bases outside the gene matches: 21. This CDR3 reads CSASAAGGSVRGNEQFF. The DNA for the CDR3 is TGCAGTGCGAGTGCGGCGGGCGGGAGCGTTCGGGGGAATGAGCAGTTCTTC.

On this clonotype itself: A much larger clone lies one base from this, so it may be a read error. The V gene is TRBV29-1, the J gene TRBJ2-5; no reliable D call. Looked up from germline, CDR1 is SQVTM and CDR2 is ANQGSEA. This CDR3 comprises 10 residues. Trimming took off 4 bases at V and 9 bases at J, with 9 bases between the two ends. CDR3 bases: TGCAGCGTTGGGTATAATCCCCAGTACTTC. The encoded protein is CSVGYNPQYF.

This clonotype was seen a handful of times. V usage is TRBV12-3 or TRBV12-4 and J usage is TRBJ1-6, with a tentative D call TRBD1 (5 bases). The CDR3 loop spans 15 amino acids. Trimming removed 1 base at V and 7 bases at J, with 11 bases between. CDR3 nucleotide sequence: TGTGCCAGCAGTTTAGGCGGAGGGGTAAATTCACCCCTCCACTTT. This gives the protein CASSLGGGVNSPLHF.

The chain has TRBV6-2 or TRBV6-3 and TRBJ2-5, with 11 bases lining up with TRBD2. V lost 4 bases to trimming and J lost 11 bases; unmatched junction nucleotides: 12. Germline CDR1 and CDR2: MNHEY and SVGEGT. The CDR3 runs to 15 residues. The CDR3 here is CASSSLRTSGWSQYF. The CDR3 region has the DNA TGTGCCAGCAGTTCCCTCCGGACTAGCGGGTGGTCTCAGTACTTC.

This rearrangement joins TRBV27 to TRBJ2-1; 15 bases are shared with TRBD2. The junction had 15 bases not matched to a gene; V was cut back by 2 bases and J by 13 bases. This CDR3 has 18 residues. CDR1 is MNHEY and CDR2 is SMNVEV in the germline V gene (reference sequence). CDR3: CASSLKSSRTSGGGFQFF. As DNA, the CDR3 is TGTGCCAGCAGTTTAAAGTCTTCCAGGACTAGCGGGGGGGGATTCCAGTTCTTC.

V gene TRBV7-9 combines with J gene TRBJ2-7; tentative D call: TRBD2 (6 bases). Germline V lookup: CDR1 SEHNR, CDR2 FQNEAQ (reference sequence). The CDR3 contains 13 residues. The V end lost 0 bases, the J end lost 7 bases, and 10 bases lay between the germline ends. The CDR3 nucleotides are TGTGCCAGCAGCTTAGCGGTGGAGGGTGAGCAGTACTTC. This codes for CASSLAVEGEQYF.

The chain couples TRBV19 to TRBJ2-1, with 10 bases identical to TRBD1. The V segment lost 9 bases and the J segment 3 bases; nucleotides outside the gene matches: 8. Germline CDR1 reads LNHDA; CDR2 reads SQIVND (reference sequence). This CDR3 has 15 amino acids. The DNA for the CDR3 is TGTGCCAGGGAGGTGGGGACAGGGGACTACAATGAGCAGTTCTTC. This encodes CAREVGTGDYNEQFF.